The T cell receptor beta chain under discussion was sequenced for a study of T cell repertoires in cytomegalovirus infection. Study findings and constraints: Predominance within the ex vivo response was attributable to HLA-C-restricted CMV-specific TCR beta clonotypes.

Trimming stripped 0 bases from V and 0 bases from J, with 9 bases between. The CDR3 covers 15 residues. Germline V lookup: CDR1 DFQATT, CDR2 SNEGSKA (reference sequence). TCRdb re-called the reads through MiXCR, storing one row per CDR3 protein. The sample consists of approximately 1,000,000 distinct CDR3 sequences, 25% to 40% of them appearing once. A note on this clonotype: Its antigen is as yet unknown.

V gene TRBV20-1 combines with J gene TRBJ1-5; D uncertain. The TCR comes from a human donor in good health (CMV status not recorded). Some clones in this sample may be carry-over from other donors' samples. Material: cultured CD8+ T cells from PBMCs, obtained from culture after CMV antigen stimulation. The CDR3 loop is CSARDRVDSNQPQHF. The CDR3 DNA sequence: TGCAGTGCTAGAGATCGTGTGGATAGCAATCAGCCCCAGCATTTT.